The TCR beta chain under discussion was sequenced for a study of blood T cell repertoires in COVID-19. About the study: T cells, B-cell-depleted T cells, or PBMCs supplied cDNA or gDNA.

The assay was immunoSEQ multiplex PCR, and TCRdb's table has in-frame clones only and misses some. This table has approximately 180,000 clones, approximately 90% appearing once. Trimming left V 1 base short and J 11 bases short, with 12 bases between. In germline, CDR1 is SGHAT, CDR2 FQNNGV. The CDR3 contains 13 residues. The receptor's source is a man between 40 and 49 years old with active or convalescent COVID-19. This sequence joins TRBV11-2 and TRBJ1-3; D call uncertain. Material: peripheral blood. CDR3: CASSLVQDSAIYF. The CDR3 coding sequence is TGTGCCAGCAGCTTAGTTCAGGATTCGGCCATATATTTT.